The rows below give T cell receptor beta chains drawn from one sample of a study of cytomegalovirus exposure and HLA in healthy donors. The table came from immunoSEQ multiplex PCR; TCRdb's copy has only in-frame clones and leaves some out. Its table records around 65,000 clones. The specimen sequenced was PBMCs. These receptors were taken from a man aged 25 to 40 in good health and CMV-seropositive. Each CDR3 is given with its conserved first and last residue. The D gene is left open where the match is weak.

>.|TRBJ2-1|TRBV5-4
TGTGCCAGCAGCTACACCCGGACGGGAAAGTCCTACAATGAGCAGTTCTTC
CASSYTRTGKSYNEQFF
>.|TRBJ2-1|TRBV30
TGTGCCTGGAGCGTAGGGCCCGGGAGTTACAATGAGCAGTTCTTC
CAWSVGPGSYNEQFF
>TRBD1|TRBJ2-7|TRBV6-5
TGTGCCAGCAGCCGGACAGGGAGCTCCTACGAGCAGTACTTC
CASSRTGSSYEQYF
>TRBD1|TRBJ2-3|TRBV6-1
TGTGCCAGCAGTGCCTGGGACAGGGGAAGCACAGATACGCAGTATTTT
CASSAWDRGSTDTQYF
>TRBD1|TRBJ1-3|TRBV16
TGTGCCAGCAGCCAGCCGGGACAGGGGCCCTCTGGAAACACCATATATTTT
CASSQPGQGPSGNTIYF
>.|TRBJ1-1|TRBV25-1
TGTGCCAGCAGTGAATATGGCAGTCTTGAAGCTTTCTTT
CASSEYGSLEAFF
>.|TRBJ1-2|TRBV4-1
TGCGCCAGCAGCCAAGACGAAGGGGTACAATATGGCTACACCTTC
CASSQDEGVQYGYTF
>.|TRBJ2-5|TRBV6-5
TGTGCCAGCAGGGGTTACCGGGTTCTTGGAGAGACCCAGTACTTC
CASRGYRVLGETQYF
>.|TRBJ2-7|TRBV6-5
TGTGCCAGCAGTTACCTAGGAACAGGGTCCCACGAGCAGTACTTC
CASSYLGTGSHEQYF
>.|TRBJ1-1|TRBV6-1
TGTGCCAGCAGTAGTGCCCTTGGGGCCACTGAAGCTTTCTTT
CASSSALGATEAFF
>TRBD1|TRBJ2-3|TRBV5-1
TGCGCCAGCAGCTTGCAGGGGGCGCTTCAGGCAGATACGCAGTATTTT
CASSLQGALQADTQYF
>TRBD2|TRBJ2-7|TRBV7-2
TGTGCCAGCAGCTTAAGTAGCGGGGGCGCCTACGAGCAGTACTTC
CASSLSSGGAYEQYF
>TRBD1|TRBJ2-3|TRBV18
TGTGCCAGCTCACCAGACAGGGGACGAACAGATACGCAGTATTTT
CASSPDRGRTDTQYF
>.|TRBJ1-5|TRBV25-1
TGTGCCAGCAGTGAATATTCGATCAGGGCAGTTCATAATCAGCCCCAGCATTTT
CASSEYSIRAVHNQPQHF
>.|TRBJ1-1|TRBV5-6
TGTGCCAGCAGCTACCAGGGGAGCGAGGCTTTCTTT
CASSYQGSEAFF
>.|TRBJ1-2|TRBV18
TGTGCCAGCTCACCACTGCTAGGGGGGGAATATGGCTACACCTTC
CASSPLLGGEYGYTF
>.|TRBJ1-2|TRBV27
TGTGCCAGCAGTTTATGGGGGGTTCGCGGCTACACCTTC
CASSLWGVRGYTF
>TRBD1|TRBJ1-5|TRBV6-5
TGTGCCAGCAGTTATGGGACAGGTAGCAATCAGCCCCAGCATTTT
CASSYGTGSNQPQHF
>TRBD1|TRBJ2-3|TRBV2
TGTGCCAGCAGTGGACAGGGGGCTACAGATACGCAGTATTTT
CASSGQGATDTQYF
>TRBD2|TRBJ2-1|TRBV13
TGTGCCAGCAGCCTGATGACTAGCGGGGGTGACAATGAGCAGTTCTTC
CASSLMTSGGDNEQFF